The 26 T cell receptor beta chains presented below share a single source sample, sequenced in a study of OX40 agonist ivuxolimab in advanced cancers. Data came from immunoSEQ multiplex PCR; TCRdb stores just in-frame clones and leaves some out. Counted here are some 30,000 clones, 81% occurring once; the ten biggest clones make up around a fifth. The sample in question was CD4+ or CD8+ T cells sorted from blood, obtained in a trial of the OX40 agonist ivuxolimab. These receptors were collected from an adult with an advanced solid tumor such as melanoma, head and neck, liver or kidney cancer.

V usage is TRBV2 and J usage is TRBJ1-4; the D gene is possibly TRBD1 (5 bases). The ends were cut back, 6 bases at V and 5 bases at J, with 16 bases in the middle. Germline loops: CDR1 SNHLY, CDR2 FYNNEI. The CDR3 spans 15 residues. For the CDR3, the DNA is TGTGCCAGCAGAAACCCCGGGACTGACAATGAAAAACTGTTTTTT. Protein sequence: CASRNPGTDNEKLFF.

The rearrangement joins TRBV28 to TRBJ2-7, with D perhaps matching TRBD1 or TRBD2 (7 bases each). Germline CDR1 is MDHEN and CDR2 is SYDVKM. V was pared by 2 bases and J by 4 bases, with 15 bases between. The length of the CDR3 is 15 residues. The CDR3 protein is CASSLNWQGGYEQYF. The DNA for the CDR3 is TGTGCCAGCAGTTTAAATTGGCAGGGGGGGTACGAGCAGTACTTC.

The chain recombines TRBV7-9 with TRBJ2-7; D might be TRBD1 or TRBD2, each matching 5 bases. V lost 5 bases, J lost 2 bases, and 13 bases lay in between. This CDR3 spans 14 amino acids. Germline values: CDR1 SEHNR, CDR2 FQNEAQ (reference sequence). The CDR3 bases are TGTGCCAGCAGCGCCGGGACGGGGACCTACGAGCAGTACTTC. Translated, it gives CASSAGTGTYEQYF. Based on the CDR3 plus reference TRBV7-9 and TRBJ2-7, the full variable domain is DTGVSQNPRHKITKRGQNVTFRCDPISEHNRLYWYRQTLGQGPEFLTYFQNEAQLEKSRLLSDRFSAERPKGSFSTLEIQRTEQGDSAMYLCASSAGTGTYEQYFGPGTRLTVT.

A single count supports this clone. This chain connects TRBV27 to TRBJ2-2; D is undetermined. CDR1 MNHEY and CDR2 SMNVEV come from the germline V gene (reference sequence). V shed 3 bases and J shed 6 bases, with 2 bases lying between them. This CDR3 is built from 11 residues. CDR3 in amino acids: CASSFAGELFF. In DNA, the CDR3 is TGTGCCAGCAGTTTTGCCGGGGAGCTGTTTTTT.

This CDR3 reads CASSSHLVGSPLHF. The CDR3 DNA reads TGTGCCAGCAGTTCCCATCTTGTGGGTTCACCCCTCCACTTT. This sequence joins TRBV28 and TRBJ1-6; no definite D call. CDR1 is MDHEN and CDR2 is SYDVKM in the germline V gene. V was cut by 4 bases and J by 9 bases, with 13 bases left in between. The CDR3 has 14 amino acids.

In DNA form, the CDR3 reads TGTGCCAGCAGTGCCCGGGACGGGCAGGACGAGCAGTACTTC. Its protein is CASSARDGQDEQYF. This sequence joins TRBV27 and TRBJ2-7; D might be TRBD1 or TRBD2, each matching 5 bases. Trimming removed 5 bases at V and 5 bases at J, with 16 bases between. The V gene's germline CDR1 is MNHEY and CDR2 SMNVEV (reference sequence). This CDR3 spans 14 amino acids.

The chain uses TRBV5-6 and TRBJ1-4; D may be TRBD1 (6 bases). V lost 1 base and J lost 3, with 10 bases in between. This CDR3 comprises 15 residues. Germline V gene sequence: CDR1 SGHDT, CDR2 YYEEEE. The CDR3 spells CASSLKAGANEKLFF. In DNA, the CDR3 is TGTGCCAGCAGCTTGAAGGCAGGGGCTAATGAAAAACTGTTTTTT.

The CDR3 loop reads CASSLGDRVGEQYF. CDR3 in DNA: TGTGCCAGCAGCTTAGGGGACAGGGTAGGTGAGCAGTACTTC. V and J are TRBV5-5 and TRBJ2-7; 9 nucleotides match TRBD1. The germline gives CDR1 SGHKS, CDR2 YYEKEE (reference sequence). The CDR3 is made up of 14 amino acids. V shed 2 bases, J shed 7 bases, and the junction held 7 bases outside the gene matches.

This sequence joins TRBV5-1 and TRBJ2-5; D gene ambiguous. With 0 bases removed from V and 5 bases from J, the gap between germline ends came to 11 bases. The CDR3 has 14 residues. Germline assignment: CDR1 SGHRS and CDR2 YFSETQ. The CDR3 DNA follows: TGCGCCAGCAGCTTGGCAGGATATGGGGAGACCCAGTACTTC. This gives the protein CASSLAGYGETQYF.

The J gene is TRBJ2-6, the V gene TRBV19, with 7 bases aligning to TRBD1. Trimming removed 6 bases from V and 0 bases from J; junction bases left unmatched: 8. This CDR3 contains 17 residues. The germline V gene has CDR1 LNHDA and CDR2 SQIVND (reference sequence). CDR3 loop: CASRTRTGNSGANVLTF. In DNA, the CDR3 is TGTGCCAGTAGAACCCGGACAGGAAACTCTGGGGCCAACGTCCTGACTTTC.

This chain uses TRBV6-6 with TRBJ2-5; D might be TRBD1 (5 bases). V was pared by 2 bases and J by 5 bases, with 12 bases between. The CDR3 is 14 residues long. CDR1 is MNHNY, CDR2 SVGAGI, per germline (reference sequence). CDR3 DNA sequence: TGTGCCAGCAGTTACGGGCAGGGTTTGGAGACCCAGTACTTC. Protein product: CASSYGQGLETQYF.

The V and J genes are TRBV30 and TRBJ1-2; D gene unclear. Germline lookup yields CDR1 GTSNPN and CDR2 SVGIG (reference sequence). There are 12 residues in the CDR3. Trimming cost V 1 base and J 1 base, with 4 bases left between them. The CDR3 is CAWSDSNYGYTF. CDR3 sequence (DNA): TGTGCCTGGAGTGACAGTAACTATGGCTACACCTTC.

For the CDR3, the DNA is TGTGCCTGGAGTCGCCCCGTCACAGATACGCAGTATTTT. The encoded protein is CAWSRPVTDTQYF. J is TRBJ2-3 and V is TRBV30; D remains unclear. The CDR3 totals 13 residues. CDR1 and CDR2 (germline): GTSNPN, SVGIG (reference sequence). V shed 2 bases and J shed 2 bases, with 8 bases lying between them.

J is TRBJ1-1 and V is TRBV5-1; weak D call: TRBD1 (6 bases). The CDR3 length is 13 residues. V lost 7 bases and J lost 2, with 12 bases in between. Germline CDR1 is SGHRS and CDR2 is YFSETQ. CDR3 DNA: TGCGCCAGCTTTAGGACAGCCAACACTGAAGCTTTCTTT. Encoded protein: CASFRTANTEAFF.

The CDR3 DNA reads as TGTGCCAGCTACGACGGCTTTAGGGCTGAAGCTTTCTTT. Translating gives CASYDGFRAEAFF. The chain is built from TRBV19 and TRBJ1-1, with unresolved D. From germline, CDR1 is LNHDA and CDR2 SQIVND (reference sequence). Trimming pared 9 bases from V and 6 bases from J, leaving 17 bases between. The CDR3 covers 13 residues. Together with reference TRBV19 and TRBJ1-1, the CDR3 gives the full variable domain: DGGITQSPKYLFRKEGQNVTLSCEQNLNHDAMYWYRQDPGQGLRLIYYSQIVNDFQKGDIAEGYSVSREKKESFPLTVTSAQKNPTAFYLCASYDGFRAEAFFGQGTRLTVV.

The rearrangement uses TRBV19 and TRBJ2-5; tentative D call: TRBD1 (5 bases). The CDR3 is made up of 13 amino acids. Germline values: CDR1 LNHDA, CDR2 SQIVND (reference sequence). V was clipped by 5 bases and J by 4 bases, with 11 bases between them. The CDR3 sequence: CASSELQGETQYF. The CDR3 DNA reads TGTGCCAGTAGTGAACTTCAGGGAGAGACCCAGTACTTC. The full variable domain, with the rest looked up from reference TRBV19 and TRBJ2-5, is DGGITQSPKYLFRKEGQNVTLSCEQNLNHDAMYWYRQDPGQGLRLIYYSQIVNDFQKGDIAEGYSVSREKKESFPLTVTSAQKNPTAFYLCASSELQGETQYFGPGTRLLVL.

This clone appeared a few times. For the CDR3, the DNA is TGTGCCAGCAGTGAAGCTTGGGGATCCAATCAGCCCCAGCATTTT. This codes for CASSEAWGSNQPQHF. This chain connects TRBV2 to TRBJ1-5; D gene ambiguous. The V end was cut by 0 bases, the J end by 3 bases, with 9 bases between. CDR3 size: 15 residues. The germline CDR1 and CDR2 sequences are SNHLY and FYNNEI.

A few counts support this clone. The chain uses TRBV5-4 and TRBJ2-3; the D is unclear. V gave up 4 bases and J gave up 6 bases, with 9 bases separating them. The CDR3 totals 12 residues. CDR1 SGHNT and CDR2 YYREEE come from the germline V gene (reference sequence). The CDR3 sequence: CASSQTWDTQYF. In nucleotides, the CDR3 is TGTGCCAGCAGCCAGACTTGGGATACGCAGTATTTT.

V is TRBV29-1 and J is TRBJ1-1; TRBD1 is a possible D gene (5 bases). V was pared by 7 bases and J by 2 bases, with 20 bases between. This CDR3 spans 15 amino acids. Germline CDR1 reads SQVTM; CDR2 reads ANQGSEA. CDR3 residues: CSAEGFWGINTEAFF. CDR3 DNA: TGCAGCGCCGAGGGGTTTTGGGGGATTAACACTGAAGCTTTCTTT.

Regarding this clone: One end of the junction does not line up with germline, which may come from a read error. The chain couples TRBV2 to TRBJ1-1; 9 nucleotides match TRBD1. Germline-derived CDR1 and CDR2 are SNHLY and FYNNEI. CDR3 size: 14 residues. The CDR3 reads CASREGTGQPGAFF. DNA for the CDR3: TGTGCCAGCAGGGAAGGGACAGGGCAGCCTGGAGCTTTCTTT. Full variable domain (missing parts from reference TRBV2 and TRBJ1-1): EPEVTQTPSHQVTQMGQEVILRCVPISNHLYFYWYRQILGQKVEFLVSFYNNEISEKSEIFDDQFSVERPDGSNFTLKIRSTKLEDSAMYFCASREGTGQPGAFFGQGTRLTVV.

The chain employs TRBV7-3 and TRBJ1-2; D is uncertain. CDR3 length: 16 amino acids. V lost 1 base and J lost 0, with 12 bases in between. CDR1 is SGHTA, CDR2 FQGTGA, per germline. CDR3 in amino acids: CASSLNYGDTNYGYTF. The CDR3 coding sequence is TGTGCCAGCAGCTTAAATTACGGGGATACTAACTATGGCTACACCTTC.

This chain joins TRBV20-1 and TRBJ2-3; D gene unclear. Trimming cost V 8 bases and J 5 bases, with 11 bases left between them. CDR3 length: 11 amino acids. Germline assignment: CDR1 DFQATT and CDR2 SNEGSKA (reference sequence). CDR3 residues: CSSNWVDTQYF. The CDR3 DNA reads as TGCAGTTCGAACTGGGTAGATACGCAGTATTTT.

The chain employs TRBV28 and TRBJ2-7, with a tentative D call TRBD1 (5 bases). Germline lookup yields CDR1 MDHEN and CDR2 SYDVKM. Trimming took off 4 bases at V and 2 bases at J, with 18 bases between the two ends. There are 16 residues in the CDR3. DNA for the CDR3: TGTGCCAGCAGTTGGTGGGGCAGAGGATTAGCCTACGAGCAGTACTTC. Protein sequence: CASSWWGRGLAYEQYF.

DNA of the CDR3: TGCGCCAGCAGTCAAGAAGGGGTGGATAGCAATCAGCCCCAGCATTTT. Amino acid sequence: CASSQEGVDSNQPQHF. The J gene is TRBJ1-5, the V gene TRBV23-1; D may be TRBD1 (5 bases). TRBV23-1 is an open reading frame, and its role is uncertain. This CDR3 region has 16 residues. V was shortened by 2 bases and J by 0 bases, with 11 bases between the two germline ends.

J is TRBJ1-2 and V is TRBV6-5; tentative D call: TRBD1 (5 bases). Germline V lookup: CDR1 MNHEY, CDR2 SVGAGI. This CDR3 comprises 13 residues. V lost 4 bases and J 4 bases, leaving 10 bases between the germline ends. The CDR3 sequence: CASSSQGTYGYTF. The CDR3 coding sequence is TGTGCCAGCAGTTCCCAGGGCACCTATGGCTACACCTTC.

The chain couples TRBV9 to TRBJ1-2; possibly TRBD1 for D (5 bases). Germline V gene sequence: CDR1 SGDLS, CDR2 YYNGEE. Between the trimmed V and J ends, which lost 5 bases and 1 base, there was a span of 9 bases. The CDR3 loop spans 13 amino acids. DNA for the CDR3: TGTGCCAGCAGAAGTCAGGGTAACTATGGCTACACCTTC. It is translated as CASRSQGNYGYTF.